The clone carrying this T cell receptor (beta chain) was counted between two and nine times. What it binds is unknown. Using its own MiXCR run on the RT-PCR reads, TCRdb lists one record per CDR3 protein. This sample has fewer than 750,000 distinct CDR3 sequences; 12% to 15% occur once, and the top ten carry approximately 12%. The sample comes from a study of response to subunit inactivated influenza vaccine. Overall study findings and caveats: The study's authors posited that every seasonal influenza vaccination enlists few new T cells.

This CDR3 contains 13 residues. Germline V gene sequence: CDR1 SEHNR, CDR2 FQNEAQ (reference sequence). Trimming removed 5 bases at V and 2 bases at J, with 9 bases between. This TCR was sampled from a man in his fifties who received an inactivated influenza vaccine. The source was PBMCs from blood, collected less than 13 days after vaccination. The chain recombines TRBV7-9 with TRBJ2-5, with no clear D. The CDR3 reads CASSVALQETQYF. CDR3 coding DNA: TGTGCCAGCAGCGTGGCGTTACAAGAGACCCAGTACTTC.